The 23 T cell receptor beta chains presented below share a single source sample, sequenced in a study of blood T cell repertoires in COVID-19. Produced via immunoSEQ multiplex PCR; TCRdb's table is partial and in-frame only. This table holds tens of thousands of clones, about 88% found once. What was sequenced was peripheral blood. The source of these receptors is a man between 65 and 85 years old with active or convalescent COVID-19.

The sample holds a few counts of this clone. CDR3 loop: CAWSAGGFSYEQYF. The CDR3 DNA reads TGTGCCTGGAGTGCCGGGGGGTTCTCCTACGAGCAGTACTTC. The chain employs TRBV30 and TRBJ2-7, with 7 nucleotides matching TRBD2. This CDR3 has 14 residues. The germline CDR1 and CDR2 sequences are GTSNPN and SVGIG (reference sequence). Trimming took 1 base from V and 0 from J; bases not matched to a gene: 3.

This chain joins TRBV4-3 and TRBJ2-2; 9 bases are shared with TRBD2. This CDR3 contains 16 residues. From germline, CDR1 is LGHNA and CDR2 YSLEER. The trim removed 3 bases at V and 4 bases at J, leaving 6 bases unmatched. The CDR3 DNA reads TGCGCCAGCAGCCACGGGCCTAGCGGGGCCACCGGGGAGCTGTTTTTT. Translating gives CASSHGPSGATGELFF.

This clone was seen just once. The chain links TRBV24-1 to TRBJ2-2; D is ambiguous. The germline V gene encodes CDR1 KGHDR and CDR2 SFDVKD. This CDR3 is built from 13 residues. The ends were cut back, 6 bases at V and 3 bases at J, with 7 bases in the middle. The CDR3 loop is CATSSGYTGELFF. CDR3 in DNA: TGTGCCACCAGTTCAGGATACACCGGGGAGCTGTTTTTT.

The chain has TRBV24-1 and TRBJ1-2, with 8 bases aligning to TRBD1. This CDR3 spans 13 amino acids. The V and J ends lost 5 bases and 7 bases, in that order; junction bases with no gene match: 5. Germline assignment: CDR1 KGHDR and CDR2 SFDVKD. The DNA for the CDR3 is TGTGCCACCAGTGCCCGCACAGGGGGTGGCTACACCTTC. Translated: CATSARTGGGYTF.

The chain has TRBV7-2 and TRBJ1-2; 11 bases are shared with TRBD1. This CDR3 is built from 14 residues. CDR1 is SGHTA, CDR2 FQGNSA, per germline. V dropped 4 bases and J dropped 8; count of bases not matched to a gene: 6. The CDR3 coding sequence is TGTGCCAGCAGCTCCCGGGACAGGGGGGGCGGCTACACCTTC. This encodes CASSSRDRGGGYTF.

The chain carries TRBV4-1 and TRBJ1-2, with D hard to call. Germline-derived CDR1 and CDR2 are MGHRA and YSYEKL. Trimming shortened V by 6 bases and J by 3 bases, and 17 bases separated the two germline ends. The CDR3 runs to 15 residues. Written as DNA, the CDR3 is TGCGCCAGCAGAGATATCACGGGATCATACTATGGCTACACCTTC. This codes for CASRDITGSYYGYTF.

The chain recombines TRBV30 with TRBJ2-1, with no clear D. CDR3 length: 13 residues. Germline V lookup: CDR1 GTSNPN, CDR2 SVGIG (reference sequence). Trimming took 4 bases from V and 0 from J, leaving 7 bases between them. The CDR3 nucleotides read TGTGCCTGGACCAAGAGCTCCTACAATGAGCAGTTCTTC. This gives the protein CAWTKSSYNEQFF.

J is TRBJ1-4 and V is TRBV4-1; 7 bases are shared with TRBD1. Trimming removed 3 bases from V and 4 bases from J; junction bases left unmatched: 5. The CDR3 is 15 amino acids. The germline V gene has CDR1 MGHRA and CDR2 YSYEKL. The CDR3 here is CASSQGQSDNEKLFF. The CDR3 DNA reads TGCGCCAGCAGCCAGGGACAGTCCGATAATGAAAAACTGTTTTTT.

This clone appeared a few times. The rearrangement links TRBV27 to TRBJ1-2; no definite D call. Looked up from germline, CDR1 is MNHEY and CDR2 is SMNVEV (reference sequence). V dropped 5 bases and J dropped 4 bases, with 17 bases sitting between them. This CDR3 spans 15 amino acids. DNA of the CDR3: TGTGCCAGCAGTCCCCGGGAAGATCCCTTCTATGGCTACACCTTC. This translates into CASSPREDPFYGYTF.

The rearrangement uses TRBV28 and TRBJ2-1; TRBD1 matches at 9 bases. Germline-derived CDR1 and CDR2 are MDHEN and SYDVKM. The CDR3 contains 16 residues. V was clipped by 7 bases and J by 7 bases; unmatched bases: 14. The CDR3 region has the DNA TGTGCCAGCAACTTTAAGGTGACAGGGGGTTTTAATGAGCAGTTCTTC. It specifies CASNFKVTGGFNEQFF.

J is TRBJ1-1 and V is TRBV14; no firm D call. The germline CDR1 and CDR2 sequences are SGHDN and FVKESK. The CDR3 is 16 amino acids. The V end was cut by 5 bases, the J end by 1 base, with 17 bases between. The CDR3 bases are TGTGCCAGCAGCAGGGAGGTGGGGAGCACGAACACTGAAGCTTTCTTT. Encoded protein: CASSREVGSTNTEAFF.

The CDR3 protein is CASRGTVDQPQHF. The DNA of the CDR3 is TGTGCCAGCAGGGGGACAGTAGATCAGCCCCAGCATTTT. The chain carries TRBV6-5 and TRBJ1-5; 7 positions agree with TRBD1. Germline V gene sequence: CDR1 MNHEY, CDR2 SVGAGI. This CDR3 comprises 13 residues. V shed 6 bases and J 5 bases; nucleotides not matched to a gene: 4.

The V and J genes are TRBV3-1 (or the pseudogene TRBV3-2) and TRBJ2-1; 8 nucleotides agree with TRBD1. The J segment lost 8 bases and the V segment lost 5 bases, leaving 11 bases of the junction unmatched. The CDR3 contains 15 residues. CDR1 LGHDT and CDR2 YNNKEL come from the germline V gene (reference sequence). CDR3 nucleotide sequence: TGTGCCAGCAGCGGACGGACAGGGTGGGACGATGAGCAGTTCTTC. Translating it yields CASSGRTGWDDEQFF.

CDR3 sequence (DNA): TGCGCCAGCAGGTCTCGGCGGGACACCGGGGAGCTGTTTTTT. It codes for CASRSRRDTGELFF. This sequence joins TRBV10-1 and TRBJ2-2, with a weak D call TRBD2 (5 bases). CDR3 length equals 14 residues. Between the trimmed V and J ends, which lost 6 bases and 3 bases, there was a span of 11 bases. The germline V gene has CDR1 WNHNN and CDR2 SYGVQD (reference sequence).

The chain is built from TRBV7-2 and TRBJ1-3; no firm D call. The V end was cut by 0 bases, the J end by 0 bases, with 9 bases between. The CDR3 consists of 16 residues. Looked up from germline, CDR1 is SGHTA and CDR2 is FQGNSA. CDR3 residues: CASSLAWHLSGNTIYF. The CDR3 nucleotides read TGTGCCAGCAGCTTAGCCTGGCACCTCTCTGGAAACACCATATATTTT.

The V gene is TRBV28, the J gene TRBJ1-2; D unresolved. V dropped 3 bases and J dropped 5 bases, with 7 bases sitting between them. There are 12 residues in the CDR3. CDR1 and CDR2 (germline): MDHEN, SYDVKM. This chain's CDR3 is CASSFRGYGYTF. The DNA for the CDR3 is TGTGCCAGCAGTTTCAGAGGATATGGCTACACCTTC.

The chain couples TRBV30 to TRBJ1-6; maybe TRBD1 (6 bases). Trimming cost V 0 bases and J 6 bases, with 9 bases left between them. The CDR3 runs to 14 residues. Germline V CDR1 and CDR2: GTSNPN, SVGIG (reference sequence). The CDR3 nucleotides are TGTGCCTGGAGTGTAGTACAGGGTAATTCACCCCTCCACTTT. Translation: CAWSVVQGNSPLHF.

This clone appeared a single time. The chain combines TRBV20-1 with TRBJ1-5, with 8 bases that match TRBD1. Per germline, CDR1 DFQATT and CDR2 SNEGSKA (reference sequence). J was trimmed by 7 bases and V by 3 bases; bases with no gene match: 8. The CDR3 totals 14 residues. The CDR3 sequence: CSASEVSGGQPQHF. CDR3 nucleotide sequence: TGCAGTGCTAGTGAGGTATCAGGGGGCCAGCCCCAGCATTTT.

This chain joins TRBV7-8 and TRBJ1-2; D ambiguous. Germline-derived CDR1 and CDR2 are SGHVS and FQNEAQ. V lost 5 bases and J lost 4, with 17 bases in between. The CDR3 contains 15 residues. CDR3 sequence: CASSLREEGTYGYTF. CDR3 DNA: TGTGCCAGCAGCCTACGGGAGGAGGGAACCTATGGCTACACCTTC.

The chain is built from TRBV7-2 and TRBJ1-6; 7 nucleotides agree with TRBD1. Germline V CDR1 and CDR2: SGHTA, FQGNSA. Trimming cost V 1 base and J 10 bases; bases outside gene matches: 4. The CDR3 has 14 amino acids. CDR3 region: CASSLEGATSPLHF. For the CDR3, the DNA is TGTGCCAGCAGCTTAGAGGGGGCGACATCACCCCTCCACTTT.

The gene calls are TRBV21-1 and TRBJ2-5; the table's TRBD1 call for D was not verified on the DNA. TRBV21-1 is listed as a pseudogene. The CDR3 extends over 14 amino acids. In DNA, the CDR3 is TGTGCCAGCAGCATTGGACAGGAGAGCGAGACCCAGTACTTC. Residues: CASSIGQESETQYF.

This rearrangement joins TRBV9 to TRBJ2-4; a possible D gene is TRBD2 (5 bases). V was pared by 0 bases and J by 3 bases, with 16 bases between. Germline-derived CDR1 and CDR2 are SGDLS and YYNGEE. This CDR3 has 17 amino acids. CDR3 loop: CASSVASIAGDKNIQYF. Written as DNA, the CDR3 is TGTGCCAGCAGCGTAGCTTCGATCGCCGGGGACAAAAACATTCAGTACTTC.

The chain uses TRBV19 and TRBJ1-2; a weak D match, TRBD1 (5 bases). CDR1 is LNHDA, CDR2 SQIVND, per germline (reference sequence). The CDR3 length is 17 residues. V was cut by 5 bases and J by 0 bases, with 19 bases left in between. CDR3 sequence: CASSLTTGHLANYGYTF. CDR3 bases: TGTGCCAGTAGTCTAACCACAGGACACTTAGCTAACTATGGCTACACCTTC.